This T cell receptor (beta chain) is drawn from a study of blood T cell repertoires in COVID-19. About the research overall: There were acute and convalescent COVID-19 samples, and they came from the United States, Italy and Spain.

Authors' methods: Estimation of nucleated cell counts was performed using reference gene primer amplification. Some clones are missing from TCRdb's copy, which holds only in-frame ones; the method was immunoSEQ multiplex PCR. For V, J and clone size, that table is used; D and trimming come from the DNA. This table holds over 150,000 clones, under 90% found once. The CDR3 covers 18 residues. V lost 1 base to trimming and J lost 2 bases, with 21 bases between them. Germline V lookup: CDR1 LGHNA, CDR2 YNFKEQ. The source is a woman of 80 years or more with active or convalescent COVID-19. Material: peripheral blood. The chain recombines TRBV4-2 with TRBJ2-7; perhaps TRBD1 as D (7 bases). CDR3 nucleotides: TGTGCCAGCAGCCAAGTTCAGGGGGGTAGCGGATCCCCCTACGAGCAGTACTTC. As protein: CASSQVQGGSGSPYEQYF.